The entry below describes one T cell receptor beta chain. Here immunoSEQ multiplex PCR was the method, and the copy in TCRdb shows in-frame clones only, minus some. This repertoire shows roughly 710,000 clones, roughly 88% found once; its top ten account for around 0.01%. This sample stems from a study of shared T cell receptors in the human thymus. Trimming at V came to 4 bases and at J to 1 base, leaving 7 bases not matched to a gene. Germline V lookup: CDR1 GTSNPN, CDR2 SVGIG (reference sequence). The CDR3 loop spans 15 amino acids. These records were also assigned to another study, of human thymus T cells.

This clonotype originated in a girl under three years old with a congenital heart defect. This chain links TRBV30 with TRBJ1-2; 9 bases agree with TRBD1. Material: thymocytes. The DNA for the CDR3 is TGTGCCTGGACCTTTGACAGGGGGTTTAACTATGGCTACACCTTC. Protein product: CAWTFDRGFNYGYTF.